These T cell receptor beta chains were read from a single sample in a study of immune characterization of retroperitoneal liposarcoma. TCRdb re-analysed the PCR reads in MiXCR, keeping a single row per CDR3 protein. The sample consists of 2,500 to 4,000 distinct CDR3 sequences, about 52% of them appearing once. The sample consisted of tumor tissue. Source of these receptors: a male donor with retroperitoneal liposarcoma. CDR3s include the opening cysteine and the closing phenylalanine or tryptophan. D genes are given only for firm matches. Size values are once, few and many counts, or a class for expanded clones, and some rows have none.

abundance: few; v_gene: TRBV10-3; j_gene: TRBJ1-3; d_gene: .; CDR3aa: CAIRSTTGTIYF; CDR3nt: TGTGCCATCAGGTCCACGACGGGCACCATATATTTT
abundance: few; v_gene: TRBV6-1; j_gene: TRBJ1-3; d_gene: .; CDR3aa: CASSSGLPRGNTIYF; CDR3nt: TGTGCCAGCAGTTCGGGTCTACCTCGAGGAAACACCATATATTTT
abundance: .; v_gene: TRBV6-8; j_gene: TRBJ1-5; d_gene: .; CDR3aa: CASSEGISQPQHF; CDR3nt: TGTGCCAGCAGCGAGGGGATAAGCCAGCCCCAGCATTTT
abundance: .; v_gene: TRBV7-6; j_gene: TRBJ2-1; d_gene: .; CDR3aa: CASSSDRVYEQFF; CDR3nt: TGTGCCAGCAGCTCTGACCGAGTCTACGAGCAGTTCTTC
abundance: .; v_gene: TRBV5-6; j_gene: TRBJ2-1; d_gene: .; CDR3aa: CASSLDTSFTREQFF; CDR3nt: TGTGCCAGCAGCTTGGATACTAGTTTTACGCGTGAGCAGTTCTTC
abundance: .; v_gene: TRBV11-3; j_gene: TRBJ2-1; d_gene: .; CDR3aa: CASSFQNYNEQFF; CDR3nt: TGTGCCAGCAGCTTTCAAAACTACAATGAGCAGTTCTTC
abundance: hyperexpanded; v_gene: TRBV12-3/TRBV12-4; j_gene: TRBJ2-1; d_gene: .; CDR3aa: CASSLQRYREQFF; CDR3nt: TGTGCCAGCAGTTTACAACGGTACAGGGAGCAGTTCTTC
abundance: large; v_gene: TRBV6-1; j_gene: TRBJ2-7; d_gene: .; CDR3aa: CASSEAPRTYEQYF; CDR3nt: TGTGCCAGCAGTGAAGCGCCTAGGACATACGAGCAGTACTTC
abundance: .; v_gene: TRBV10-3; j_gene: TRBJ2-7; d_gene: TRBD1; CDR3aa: CAIRGTDYEQYF; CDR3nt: TGTGCCATCAGGGGGACAGACTACGAGCAGTACTTC
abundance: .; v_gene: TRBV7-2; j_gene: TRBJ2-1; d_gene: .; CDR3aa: CASSSFWASQETQFF; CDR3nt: TGTGCCAGCAGCTCCTTTTGGGCCAGCCAAGAGACCCAGTTCTTC
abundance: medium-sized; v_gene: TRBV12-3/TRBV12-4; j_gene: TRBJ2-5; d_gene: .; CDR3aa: CASSLALGYGRRETQYF; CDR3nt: TGTGCCAGCAGTTTAGCGCTGGGTTACGGGCGTCGAGAGACCCAGTACTTC
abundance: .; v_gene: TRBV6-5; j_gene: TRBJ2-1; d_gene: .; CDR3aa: CASSYANEQFF; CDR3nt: TGTGCCAGCAGTTACGCCAATGAGCAGTTCTTC
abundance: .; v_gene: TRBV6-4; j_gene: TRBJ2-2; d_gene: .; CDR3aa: CASSDSQQGSATGELFF; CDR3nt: TGTGCCAGCAGTGACTCGCAACAGGGATCGGCCACCGGGGAGCTGTTTTTT
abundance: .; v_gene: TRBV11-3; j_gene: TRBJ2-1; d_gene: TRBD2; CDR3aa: CASSPAGGYDNEQFF; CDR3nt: TGTGCCAGCAGTCCCGCGGGGGGTTACGACAATGAGCAGTTCTTC
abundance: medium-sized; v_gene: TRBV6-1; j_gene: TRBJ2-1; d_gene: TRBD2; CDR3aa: CASSPGVAGYNEQFF; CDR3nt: TGTGCCAGCAGCCCCGGGGTAGCGGGATACAATGAGCAGTTCTTC
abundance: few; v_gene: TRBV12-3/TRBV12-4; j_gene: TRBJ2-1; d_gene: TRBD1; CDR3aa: CASSPGQGWGNEQFF; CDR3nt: TGTGCCAGCAGCCCAGGACAGGGGTGGGGGAATGAGCAGTTCTTC
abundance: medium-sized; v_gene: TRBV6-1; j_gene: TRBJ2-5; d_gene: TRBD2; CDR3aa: CASKDGGRGEQYF; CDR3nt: TGTGCCAGCAAGGATGGCGGGAGGGGGGAGCAGTACTTC
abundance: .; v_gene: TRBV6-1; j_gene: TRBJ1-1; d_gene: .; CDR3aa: CASSFRSPPNTEAFF; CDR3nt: TGTGCCAGCAGTTTCAGGTCACCCCCGAACACTGAAGCTTTCTTT
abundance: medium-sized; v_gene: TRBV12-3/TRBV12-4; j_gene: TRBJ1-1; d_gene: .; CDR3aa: CASSSPEVMNTEAFF; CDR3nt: TGTGCCAGCAGCTCCCCGGAGGTCATGAACACTGAAGCTTTCTTT
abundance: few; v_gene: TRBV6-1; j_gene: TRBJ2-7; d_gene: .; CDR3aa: CASSLTSSYEQYF; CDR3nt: TGTGCCAGCAGTCTTACTAGCTCCTACGAGCAGTACTTC
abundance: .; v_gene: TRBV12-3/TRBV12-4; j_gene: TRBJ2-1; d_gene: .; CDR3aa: CASGDEQFF; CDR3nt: TGTGCCTCCGGGGACGAGCAGTTCTTC
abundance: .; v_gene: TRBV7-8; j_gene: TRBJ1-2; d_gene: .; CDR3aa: CASSSDNPLSLGYTF; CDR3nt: TGTGCCAGCAGCTCCGACAACCCCCTATCCCTTGGCTACACCTTC
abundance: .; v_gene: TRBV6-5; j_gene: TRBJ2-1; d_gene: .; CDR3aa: CASSYSKLGGEQFF; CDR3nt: TGTGCCAGCAGTTACTCAAAACTCGGCGGTGAGCAGTTCTTC
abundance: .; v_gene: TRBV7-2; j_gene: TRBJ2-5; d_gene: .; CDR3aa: CASSSYRETQYF; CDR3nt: TGTGCCAGCAGCTCCTACAGGGAGACCCAGTACTTC
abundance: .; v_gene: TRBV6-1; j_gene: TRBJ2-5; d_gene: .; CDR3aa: CASSLSWNPSQETQYF; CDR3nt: TGTGCCAGCAGTCTATCGTGGAACCCGAGTCAAGAGACCCAGTACTTC
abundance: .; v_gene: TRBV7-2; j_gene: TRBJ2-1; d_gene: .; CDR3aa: CASSLAGTGYEQFF; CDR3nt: TGTGCCAGCAGCTTAGCGGGGACTGGCTACGAGCAGTTCTTC
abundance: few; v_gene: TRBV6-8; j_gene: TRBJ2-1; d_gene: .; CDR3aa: CASSKLGFGNEQFF; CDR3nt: TGTGCCAGCAGCAAACTAGGGTTCGGCAATGAGCAGTTCTTC
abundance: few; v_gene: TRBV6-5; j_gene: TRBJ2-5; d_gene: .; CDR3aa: CASSLRPQFQETQYF; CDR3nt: TGTGCCAGCAGTTTGCGGCCACAGTTTCAAGAGACCCAGTACTTC
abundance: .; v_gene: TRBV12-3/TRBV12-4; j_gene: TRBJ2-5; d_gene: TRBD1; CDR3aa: CASSRDRAQETQYF; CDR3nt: TGTGCCAGCAGCCGTGACAGGGCCCAGGAGACCCAGTACTTC
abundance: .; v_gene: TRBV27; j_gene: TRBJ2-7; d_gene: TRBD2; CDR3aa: CASSPGLAGGPKRYF; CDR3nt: TGTGCCAGCAGTCCGGGACTAGCGGGAGGGCCAAAACGGTACTTC
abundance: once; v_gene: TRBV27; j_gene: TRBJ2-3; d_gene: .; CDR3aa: CASSLAFGVFTDTQYF; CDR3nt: TGTGCCAGCAGTTTAGCGTTTGGGGTGTTCACAGATACGCAGTATTTT
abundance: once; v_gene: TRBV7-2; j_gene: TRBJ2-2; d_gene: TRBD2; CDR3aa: CASSLVRLAGYAAGELFF; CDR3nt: TGTGCCAGCAGCTTAGTTCGCCTAGCGGGATACGCCGCCGGGGAGCTGTTTTTT
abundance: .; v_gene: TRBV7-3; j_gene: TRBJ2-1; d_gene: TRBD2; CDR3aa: CASSLLGSGPNEQFF; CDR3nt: TGTGCCAGCAGCTTATTGGGTAGCGGGCCTAATGAGCAGTTCTTC
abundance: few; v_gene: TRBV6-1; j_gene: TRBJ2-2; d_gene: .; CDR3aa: CASRDKIQGGTGELFF; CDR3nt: TGTGCCAGCAGGGACAAGATTCAGGGGGGCACCGGGGAGCTGTTTTTT
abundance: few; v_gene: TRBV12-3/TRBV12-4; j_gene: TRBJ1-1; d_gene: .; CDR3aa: CASSLEMNTEAFF; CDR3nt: TGTGCCAGCAGTTTGGAGATGAACACTGAAGCTTTCTTT
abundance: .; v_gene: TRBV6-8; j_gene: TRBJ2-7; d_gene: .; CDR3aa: CASLQLGVTYEQYF; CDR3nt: TGTGCCAGCCTCCAACTGGGAGTAACCTACGAGCAGTACTTC
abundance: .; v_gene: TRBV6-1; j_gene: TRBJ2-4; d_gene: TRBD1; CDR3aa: CASQSGQGKNIQYF; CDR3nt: TGTGCCAGCCAATCTGGACAGGGCAAAAACATTCAGTACTTC
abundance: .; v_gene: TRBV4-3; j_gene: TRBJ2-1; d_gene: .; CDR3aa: CASSHDLAPGRNSFSSYNEQFF; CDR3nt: TGCGCCAGCAGCCACGATTTGGCCCCAGGTCGGAACTCCTTTAGCTCCTACAATGAGCAGTTCTTC
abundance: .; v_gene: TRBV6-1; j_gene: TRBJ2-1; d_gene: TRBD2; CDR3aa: CASSEDSGGAYEQFF; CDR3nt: TGTGCCAGCAGTGAGGATAGCGGGGGGGCATACGAGCAGTTCTTC
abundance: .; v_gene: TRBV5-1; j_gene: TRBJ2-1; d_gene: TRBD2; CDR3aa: CASSLLSGGASYNEQFF; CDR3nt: TGCGCCAGCAGCTTACTAAGCGGGGGGGCGTCCTACAATGAGCAGTTCTTC
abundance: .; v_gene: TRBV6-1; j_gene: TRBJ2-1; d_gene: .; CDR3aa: CASSRQSDNEQFF; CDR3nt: TGTGCCAGCAGCAGGCAGAGCGACAATGAGCAGTTCTTC
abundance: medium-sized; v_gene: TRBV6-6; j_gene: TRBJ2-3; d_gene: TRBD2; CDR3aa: CASSYLREASTDTQYF; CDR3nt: TGTGCCAGCAGTTACTTACGGGAGGCCAGCACAGATACGCAGTATTTT
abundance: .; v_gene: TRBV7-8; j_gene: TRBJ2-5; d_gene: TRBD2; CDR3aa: CASSPRRLADANEQYF; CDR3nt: TGTGCCAGCAGCCCCCGGCGGCTAGCGGATGCCAATGAGCAGTACTTC
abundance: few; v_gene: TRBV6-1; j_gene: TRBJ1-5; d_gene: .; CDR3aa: CASKGTRAEQPQHF; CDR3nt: TGTGCCAGCAAGGGCACGAGGGCCGAACAGCCCCAGCATTTT
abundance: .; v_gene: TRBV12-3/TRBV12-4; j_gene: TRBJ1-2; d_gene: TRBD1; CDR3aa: CASSSDRGAYGYTF; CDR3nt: TGTGCCAGCAGTTCAGACAGGGGAGCTTATGGCTACACCTTC